The rows below give T cell receptor beta chains drawn from one sample of a study of T cell repertoires in cytomegalovirus infection. TCRdb re-analysed the reads in MiXCR, keeping a single row per CDR3 protein. Of 80,000 or so distinct CDR3 sequences in the sample, 20% to 30% were seen once. Which antigens these TCRs recognize remains unknown. Sequenced here: CD8+ T cells from cultured PBMCs, sampled from culture after CMV antigen stimulation. These receptors were obtained from a human donor in good health (CMV status not recorded). Some clones in this sample may be carry-over from other donors' samples. Each CDR3 is given with its conserved first and last residue. Each record gives: clone size, V gene, D gene, J gene, CDR3 DNA, CDR3 protein. The D gene is left open where the match is weak. A row's size may be missing; if present it is once, few, many or a size class.

abundance: many
v_gene: TRBV7-8
d_gene: TRBD2
j_gene: TRBJ2-1
CDR3nt: TGTGCCAGCAGCTTAGACCACAGCGGGGGATTATACAATGAGCAGTTCTTC
CDR3aa: CASSLDHSGGLYNEQFF

abundance: many
v_gene: TRBV7-6
d_gene: -
j_gene: TRBJ1-1
CDR3nt: TGTGCCAGCAGCTTAGGGGTTATATTACAGGGAGCCAACACTGAAGCTTTCTTT
CDR3aa: CASSLGVILQGANTEAFF

abundance: few
v_gene: TRBV29-1
d_gene: TRBD2
j_gene: TRBJ2-7
CDR3nt: TGCAGCGCCCTACTAGCGGAAAACTCCTACGAGCAGTACTTC
CDR3aa: CSALLAENSYEQYF

abundance: many
v_gene: TRBV11-2
d_gene: -
j_gene: TRBJ2-1
CDR3nt: TGTGCCAGCAGCTTCAGTCATGAGCAGTTCTTC
CDR3aa: CASSFSHEQFF

abundance: -
v_gene: TRBV5-5
d_gene: TRBD1
j_gene: TRBJ1-3
CDR3nt: TGTGCCAGCAGCTTTGAGGGGGCGCTTGGAAACACCATATATTTT
CDR3aa: CASSFEGALGNTIYF

abundance: -
v_gene: TRBV6-2/TRBV6-3
d_gene: -
j_gene: TRBJ2-4
CDR3nt: TGTGCCAGCAGTCCACCAGGCGGCATGTACATTCAGTACTTC
CDR3aa: CASSPPGGMYIQYF

abundance: many
v_gene: TRBV7-6
d_gene: TRBD1
j_gene: TRBJ2-7
CDR3nt: TGTGCCAGCAGCTGGACCCGGGACAGGGGCGAGCAGTACTTC
CDR3aa: CASSWTRDRGEQYF

abundance: few
v_gene: TRBV6-1
d_gene: -
j_gene: TRBJ2-7
CDR3nt: TGTGCCAGCAGTCCCCTGACGGGGTCCTCCTACGAGCAGTACTTC
CDR3aa: CASSPLTGSSYEQYF

abundance: -
v_gene: TRBV10-2
d_gene: -
j_gene: TRBJ1-6
CDR3nt: TGCGCCAGCAGAGACGGGGGTTATAATTCACCCCTCCACTTT
CDR3aa: CASRDGGYNSPLHF

abundance: few
v_gene: TRBV7-6
d_gene: -
j_gene: TRBJ1-2
CDR3nt: TGTGCCAGCAGCTTAGGGGCCACAGGGAGGTATGGCTACACCTTC
CDR3aa: CASSLGATGRYGYTF

abundance: many
v_gene: TRBV7-9
d_gene: -
j_gene: TRBJ2-7
CDR3nt: TGTGCCAGCAGCGGTACAGCGAGCTCCTACGAGCAGTACTTC
CDR3aa: CASSGTASSYEQYF

abundance: -
v_gene: TRBV24-1
d_gene: -
j_gene: TRBJ1-1
CDR3nt: TGTGCCACCAGTGATAAGGGGGGGAACACTGAAGCTTTCTTT
CDR3aa: CATSDKGGNTEAFF

abundance: -
v_gene: TRBV7-6
d_gene: TRBD1
j_gene: TRBJ2-2
CDR3nt: TGTGCCAGCAGAAGCCCGGGACAGGAGCACACCGGGGAGCTGTTTTTT
CDR3aa: CASRSPGQEHTGELFF

abundance: few
v_gene: TRBV20-1
d_gene: -
j_gene: TRBJ2-7
CDR3nt: TGCAGTGCTAGACCGAGGGGGATCCACGAGCAGTACTTC
CDR3aa: CSARPRGIHEQYF

abundance: few
v_gene: TRBV7-9
d_gene: -
j_gene: TRBJ1-2
CDR3nt: TGTGCCAGCAGCTCGACAGGACGCTATGGCTACACCTTC
CDR3aa: CASSSTGRYGYTF

abundance: many
v_gene: TRBV12-3/TRBV12-4
d_gene: -
j_gene: TRBJ1-1
CDR3nt: TGTGCCAGCAGTTCCTCGAGGACTGAAGCTTTCTTT
CDR3aa: CASSSSRTEAFF

abundance: many
v_gene: TRBV7-9
d_gene: TRBD1
j_gene: TRBJ2-7
CDR3nt: TGTGCCAGCAGCCCCCGACAGGGACCCTACGAGCAGTACTTC
CDR3aa: CASSPRQGPYEQYF

abundance: many
v_gene: TRBV7-6
d_gene: -
j_gene: TRBJ2-1
CDR3nt: TGTGCCAGCAGCTTTGCCGGAGGCGGTGAGCAGTTCTTC
CDR3aa: CASSFAGGGEQFF

abundance: few
v_gene: TRBV19
d_gene: -
j_gene: TRBJ1-4
CDR3nt: TGTGCCAGTAGTACCGCAACTAATGAAAAACTGTTTTTT
CDR3aa: CASSTATNEKLFF

abundance: few
v_gene: TRBV19
d_gene: -
j_gene: TRBJ1-5
CDR3nt: TGTGCCAGTAGTATTTCAGGGGTGAAGATGGGCAATCAGCCCCAGCATTTT
CDR3aa: CASSISGVKMGNQPQHF

abundance: -
v_gene: TRBV15
d_gene: -
j_gene: TRBJ2-3
CDR3nt: TGTGCCACCAGCACCCTCGGTAGCACAGATACGCAGTATTTT
CDR3aa: CATSTLGSTDTQYF

abundance: few
v_gene: TRBV27
d_gene: TRBD2
j_gene: TRBJ2-1
CDR3nt: TGTGCCAGCAGTCTGGTAGCGGGGGGGATGGGGAATGAGCAGTTCTTC
CDR3aa: CASSLVAGGMGNEQFF

abundance: many
v_gene: TRBV4-1
d_gene: -
j_gene: TRBJ2-7
CDR3nt: TGCGCCAGCAGCCAAGAGGGGAAGGGCTACGAGCAGTACTTC
CDR3aa: CASSQEGKGYEQYF

abundance: -
v_gene: TRBV9
d_gene: -
j_gene: TRBJ2-7
CDR3nt: TGTGCCAGCAGCGCAAGTGGGGGAAGCTCCTACGAGCAGTACTTC
CDR3aa: CASSASGGSSYEQYF

abundance: -
v_gene: TRBV9
d_gene: TRBD1
j_gene: TRBJ1-2
CDR3nt: TGTGCCAGCAGCGTAGCTACGGGAAGGGGGCTAAGAGATGATGGCTACACCTTC
CDR3aa: CASSVATGRGLRDDGYTF

abundance: many
v_gene: TRBV11-2
d_gene: TRBD1
j_gene: TRBJ2-7
CDR3nt: TGTGCCAGCAGGGCCCGGGACAGGTTCTCCTACGAGCAGTACTTC
CDR3aa: CASRARDRFSYEQYF

abundance: medium-sized
v_gene: TRBV3-1
d_gene: -
j_gene: TRBJ2-1
CDR3nt: TGTGCCAGCAGCCAAGTTTCTACCAATGAGCAGTTCTTC
CDR3aa: CASSQVSTNEQFF

abundance: -
v_gene: TRBV7-2
d_gene: TRBD1
j_gene: TRBJ2-2
CDR3nt: TGTGCCAGCAGCTTTGACAGGGGGGGGGGCACCGGGGAGCTGTTTTTT
CDR3aa: CASSFDRGGGTGELFF

abundance: many
v_gene: TRBV25-1
d_gene: TRBD1
j_gene: TRBJ2-1
CDR3nt: TGTGCCAGCAGAAGGACAGGGGCGGGTAATGAGCAGTTCTTC
CDR3aa: CASRRTGAGNEQFF

abundance: many
v_gene: TRBV7-9
d_gene: -
j_gene: TRBJ2-5
CDR3nt: TGTGCCAGCAGCCCCCCGGATGGGAGTTGGGAGACCCAGTACTTC
CDR3aa: CASSPPDGSWETQYF

abundance: few
v_gene: TRBV6-5
d_gene: TRBD2
j_gene: TRBJ2-3
CDR3nt: TGTGCCAGCACCCTCGGGGGGGCCACAGATACGCAGTATTTT
CDR3aa: CASTLGGATDTQYF

abundance: -
v_gene: TRBV7-9
d_gene: TRBD2
j_gene: TRBJ2-2
CDR3nt: TGTGCCAGCAGACCTCCGGGACTAGGAGGGGAGCTGTTTTTT
CDR3aa: CASRPPGLGGELFF

abundance: few
v_gene: TRBV10-3
d_gene: -
j_gene: TRBJ1-1
CDR3nt: TGTGCCATCAGTGAGTCGGGGACCGGTGAAGCTTTCTTT
CDR3aa: CAISESGTGEAFF

abundance: hyperexpanded
v_gene: TRBV28
d_gene: TRBD1
j_gene: TRBJ2-1
CDR3nt: TGTGCCAGCAGTCCTTTGGACAGGGGAGTGGACAATGAGCAGTTCTTC
CDR3aa: CASSPLDRGVDNEQFF

abundance: -
v_gene: TRBV4-3
d_gene: TRBD1
j_gene: TRBJ2-7
CDR3nt: TGCGCCAGCAGCCAAGGGAGACAGGGGGCCTACGAGCAGTACTTC
CDR3aa: CASSQGRQGAYEQYF

abundance: -
v_gene: TRBV7-9
d_gene: TRBD2
j_gene: TRBJ2-1
CDR3nt: TGTGCCAGCAGCTCTTTAGCGGGAGGGTCGTTGGATGAGCAGTTCTTC
CDR3aa: CASSSLAGGSLDEQFF

abundance: many
v_gene: TRBV7-9
d_gene: -
j_gene: TRBJ2-7
CDR3nt: TGTGCCAGCAGCCGGGAAATCTCCTACGAGCAGTACTTC
CDR3aa: CASSREISYEQYF

abundance: few
v_gene: TRBV4-3
d_gene: TRBD1
j_gene: TRBJ2-7
CDR3nt: TGCGCCAGCAGCCAAGATTGGGGACAGGGGGTGTACGAGCAGTACTTC
CDR3aa: CASSQDWGQGVYEQYF

abundance: few
v_gene: TRBV27
d_gene: -
j_gene: TRBJ2-1
CDR3nt: TGTGCCAGCAGTACGACACGGGAGCAGTTCTTC
CDR3aa: CASSTTREQFF

abundance: -
v_gene: TRBV7-9
d_gene: -
j_gene: TRBJ1-1
CDR3nt: TGTGCCAGCAGCTTAGGAATTTCTGAAGGAGCTTTCTTT
CDR3aa: CASSLGISEGAFF

abundance: -
v_gene: TRBV5-3
d_gene: -
j_gene: TRBJ1-1
CDR3nt: TGTGCCAGCAGCTTGGGAACAGGAGGGACTGAAGCTTGCTTT
CDR3aa: CASSLGTGGTEACF

abundance: -
v_gene: TRBV20-1
d_gene: -
j_gene: TRBJ1-2
CDR3nt: TGCAGTGCTCCTGACGGGGGGCGCCGCGATGGCTACACCTTC
CDR3aa: CSAPDGGRRDGYTF

abundance: few
v_gene: TRBV4-3
d_gene: TRBD1
j_gene: TRBJ2-1
CDR3nt: TGCGCCAGCAGCTCCGGGACAGGTAGCAATGAGCAGTTCTTC
CDR3aa: CASSSGTGSNEQFF

abundance: few
v_gene: TRBV20-1
d_gene: -
j_gene: TRBJ2-7
CDR3nt: TGCAGTGCTCAGGTGGGGGTTGAGCAGTACTTC
CDR3aa: CSAQVGVEQYF

abundance: many
v_gene: TRBV4-1
d_gene: -
j_gene: TRBJ1-2
CDR3nt: TGCGCCAGCAGCGAAGGACAGAGTAACTATGGCTACACCTTC
CDR3aa: CASSEGQSNYGYTF

abundance: few
v_gene: TRBV6-2/TRBV6-3
d_gene: -
j_gene: TRBJ2-7
CDR3nt: TGTGCCAGCAGTTACTCCCCGCGGGAAGGCTCCTACGAGCAGTACTTC
CDR3aa: CASSYSPREGSYEQYF

abundance: -
v_gene: TRBV7-9
d_gene: -
j_gene: TRBJ2-7
CDR3nt: TGTGCCAGCGACCCCTACGAGCAGTACTTC
CDR3aa: CASDPYEQYF

abundance: few
v_gene: TRBV6-2/TRBV6-3
d_gene: TRBD2
j_gene: TRBJ2-3
CDR3nt: TGTGCCAGCAGCAATTCTTGGCTAGCGGGAGAAGAGGATACGCAGTATTTT
CDR3aa: CASSNSWLAGEEDTQYF

abundance: few
v_gene: TRBV5-5
d_gene: TRBD2
j_gene: TRBJ2-2
CDR3nt: TGTGCCAGCAGCTGGAGCGAGCGGGGGAACACCGGGGAGCTGTTTTTT
CDR3aa: CASSWSERGNTGELFF

abundance: -
v_gene: TRBV28
d_gene: -
j_gene: TRBJ2-5
CDR3nt: TGTGCCAGCACCCGAACCAATCTTTATGAGACCCAGTACTTC
CDR3aa: CASTRTNLYETQYF

abundance: few
v_gene: TRBV5-6
d_gene: TRBD2
j_gene: TRBJ2-3
CDR3nt: TGTGCCAGCAGCCCCGGACTAGCGGCCACAGATACGCAGTATTTT
CDR3aa: CASSPGLAATDTQYF

abundance: many
v_gene: TRBV4-1
d_gene: TRBD1
j_gene: TRBJ1-2
CDR3nt: TGCGCCAGCAGCCAAGATTTAGTAGGGACAGGGCGCGGCTACACCTTC
CDR3aa: CASSQDLVGTGRGYTF

abundance: many
v_gene: TRBV27
d_gene: -
j_gene: TRBJ1-6
CDR3nt: TGTGCCAGCAGTTCTGGACACCTTAATTCACCCCTCCACTTT
CDR3aa: CASSSGHLNSPLHF